This T cell receptor (beta chain) was found in a study of cytomegalovirus exposure and HLA in healthy donors. General observations from the study: The tendency of first-cohort TCR clusters to co-occur in the 90 to 150 validation repertoires was the finding of a later analysis. TCR beta chains numbering 150 to 200 were designated cytomegalovirus-associated.

As concerns this clone: Its antigen is not known.

The assay was immunoSEQ multiplex PCR, and TCRdb's table has in-frame clones only and misses some. Of about 330,000 clones in the sample, approximately 86% were seen once. There are 14 residues in the CDR3. The germline gives CDR1 SGHNT, CDR2 YYREEE (reference sequence). The ends were cut back, 4 bases at V and 2 bases at J, with 13 bases in the middle. The V and J genes are TRBV5-4 and TRBJ2-7; possible D gene TRBD2, 5 bases. This sequence was found in a woman aged 30 to 39 in good health and CMV-seropositive. Material: PBMCs. The CDR3: CASSLRREPYEQYF. In nucleotides, the CDR3 is TGTGCCAGCAGCCTAAGAAGGGAGCCCTACGAGCAGTACTTC. Together with reference TRBV5-4 and TRBJ2-7, the CDR3 gives the full variable domain: ETGVTQSPTHLIKTRGQQVTLRCSSQSGHNTVSWYQQALGQGPQFIFQYYREEENGRGNFPPRFSGLQFPNYSSELNVNALELDDSALYLCASSLRREPYEQYFGPGTRLTVT.